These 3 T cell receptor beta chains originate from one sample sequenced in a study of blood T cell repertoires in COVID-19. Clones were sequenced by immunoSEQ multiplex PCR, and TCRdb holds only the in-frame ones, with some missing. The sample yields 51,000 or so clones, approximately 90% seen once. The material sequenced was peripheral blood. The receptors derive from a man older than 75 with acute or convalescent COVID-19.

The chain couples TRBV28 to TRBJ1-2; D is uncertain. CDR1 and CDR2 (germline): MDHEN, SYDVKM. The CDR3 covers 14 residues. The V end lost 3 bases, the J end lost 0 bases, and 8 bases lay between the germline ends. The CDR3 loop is CASSFVLANYGYTF. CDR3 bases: TGTGCCAGCAGTTTCGTGCTAGCTAACTATGGCTACACCTTC.

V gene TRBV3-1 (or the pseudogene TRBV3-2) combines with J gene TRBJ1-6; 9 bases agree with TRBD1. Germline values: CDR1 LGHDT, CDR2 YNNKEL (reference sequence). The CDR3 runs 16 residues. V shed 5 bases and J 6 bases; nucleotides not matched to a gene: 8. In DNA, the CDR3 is TGTGCCAGCAGCAGGGGGACAGGGTCCCCTAATTCACCCCTCCACTTT. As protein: CASSRGTGSPNSPLHF.

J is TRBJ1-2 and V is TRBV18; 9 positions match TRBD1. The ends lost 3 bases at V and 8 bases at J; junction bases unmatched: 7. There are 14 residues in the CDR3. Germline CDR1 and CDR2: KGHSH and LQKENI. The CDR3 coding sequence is TGTGCCAGCTCACCGTCACAGGGGGCGAGGGGCTACACCTTC. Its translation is CASSPSQGARGYTF.